The clone carrying this TCR beta chain occurred a few times. No antigen is known for it. This sample was included in a study of cytomegalovirus exposure and HLA in healthy donors. Overall study results and limits: In a later analysis, at a false discovery rate of 0.05, 16,951 TCR beta sequences matched HLA alleles.

Researchers ran the PCR with 60 Vbeta and 13 Jbeta primers. TCRdb keeps only in-frame clones here, not all; method: immunoSEQ multiplex PCR. Among 100,000 to 150,000 clones listed, 74% were seen once. V lost 4 bases, J lost 6 bases, and 6 bases lay in between. The CDR3 loop spans 11 amino acids. The V gene's germline CDR1 is SGHAT and CDR2 FQNNGV. This sequence originates from a woman in her 50s in good health and CMV-seropositive. The rearrangement joins TRBV11-2 to TRBJ1-1; D is ambiguous. The sequenced sample consisted of PBMCs. The CDR3 loop reads CASSSFAEAFF. The DNA of the CDR3 is TGTGCCAGCAGCTCTTTTGCTGAAGCTTTCTTT.